This TCR beta chain was sequenced in a study of blood T cell repertoires in COVID-19. Across the study: T cells, B-cell-depleted T cells, or PBMCs provided the cDNA or gDNA that served as material.

The protocol was immunoSEQ multiplex PCR, while the TCRdb copy is restricted to in-frame clones and leaves out a portion. The sample has about 82,000 clones, roughly 70% seen once. As regards this clone: This sample includes further DNA sequences coding for the same CDR3.

The CDR3 spans 13 residues. The V gene's germline CDR1 is LNHDA and CDR2 SQIVND (reference sequence). The ends were cut back, 1 base at V and 5 bases at J, with 8 bases in the middle. The TCR comes from a human donor with acute or convalescent COVID-19. The donor label of this sample is uncertain. Sequenced: peripheral blood. The chain combines TRBV19 with TRBJ2-5; the D gene is possibly TRBD2 (5 bases). DNA for the CDR3: TGTGCCAGTAGTATAGGCCCGGGGGAGACCCAGTACTTC. As protein: CASSIGPGETQYF. The entire variable domain, with the rest obtained from reference TRBV19 and TRBJ2-5, is as follows: DGGITQSPKYLFRKEGQNVTLSCEQNLNHDAMYWYRQDPGQGLRLIYYSQIVNDFQKGDIAEGYSVSREKKESFPLTVTSAQKNPTAFYLCASSIGPGETQYFGPGTRLLVL.